What follows are 16 T cell receptor beta chains derived from one specimen sequenced in a study of cytomegalovirus exposure and HLA in healthy donors. The assay was immunoSEQ multiplex PCR, and TCRdb's table has in-frame clones only and misses some. Altogether around 49,000 clones are present, approximately 93% being singletons, with the ten largest covering 7.8%. The material sequenced was PBMCs. These receptors originate from a young woman in good health and CMV-seropositive.

A single count supports this clone. The chain couples TRBV6-5 to TRBJ2-5, with a tentative D call TRBD2 (6 bases). This CDR3 has 15 residues. V was shortened by 8 bases and J by 2 bases, with 18 bases between the two germline ends. CDR1 is MNHEY, CDR2 SVGAGI, per germline. The CDR3 region is CASVFRAGTQETQYF. In nucleotides, the CDR3 is TGTGCCAGCGTTTTTAGGGCAGGGACTCAAGAGACCCAGTACTTC.

The chain combines TRBV5-8 with TRBJ2-2, with TRBD2 matching over 13 bases. The J segment lost 5 bases and the V segment lost 3 bases, leaving 1 base of the junction unmatched. The germline V gene encodes CDR1 SGHTS and CDR2 YDEGEE. The CDR3 has 15 amino acids. The CDR3 loop reads CASSSGLAGTGELFF. In DNA, the CDR3 is TGTGCCAGCAGCTCGGGACTAGCGGGGACCGGGGAGCTGTTTTTT.

This chain uses TRBV5-4 with TRBJ1-1; D remains unclear. The V end was cut by 1 base, the J end by 2 bases, with 9 bases between. The CDR3 is made up of 14 amino acids. Germline V gives CDR1 SGHNT, CDR2 YYREEE (reference sequence). CDR3 loop: CASSLHGGNTEAFF. Written as DNA, the CDR3 is TGTGCCAGCAGCTTGCACGGCGGCAACACTGAAGCTTTCTTT.

The rearrangement links TRBV5-6 to TRBJ2-5; the match to TRBD1 covers 9 bases. Trimming removed 5 bases from V and 7 bases from J; junction bases left unmatched: 12. The germline CDR1 and CDR2 sequences are SGHDT and YYEEEE. The CDR3 totals 15 residues. The DNA of the CDR3 is TGTGCCAGCAGATACGGACAGGGGATTAGAACGACCCAGTACTTC. This translates into CASRYGQGIRTTQYF.

In this sample, this clone turned up once. The chain uses TRBV29-1 and TRBJ1-1; D is unclear. V gave up 4 bases and J gave up 1 base, with 10 bases separating them. This CDR3 is 13 amino acids long. Germline CDR1 reads SQVTM; CDR2 reads ANQGSEA. The CDR3: CSVATKENTEAFF. CDR3 nucleotides: TGCAGCGTTGCGACTAAAGAGAACACTGAAGCTTTCTTT.

The chain recombines TRBV28 with TRBJ2-2; 9 nucleotides match TRBD1. The CDR3 runs to 15 residues. CDR1 and CDR2 (germline): MDHEN, SYDVKM. V shed 10 bases and J 0 bases; nucleotides not matched to a gene: 6. The CDR3 sequence is CATTRTGANTGELFF. The DNA of the CDR3 is TGTGCCACTACGAGGACAGGGGCGAACACCGGGGAGCTGTTTTTT.

V is TRBV28 and J is TRBJ2-7; TRBD2 matches at 10 bases. The CDR3 totals 15 residues. J lost 0 bases, V lost 5 bases, and 4 bases had no gene match. CDR1 is MDHEN, CDR2 SYDVKM, per germline. The CDR3 nucleotides read TGTGCCAGCAGTCATCCTAGCGGGAGCTCCTACGAGCAGTACTTC. Protein sequence: CASSHPSGSSYEQYF.

This sequence joins TRBV6-6 and TRBJ2-7, with D perhaps TRBD2 (6 bases). Per germline, CDR1 MNHNY and CDR2 SVGAGI (reference sequence). Trimming cost V 6 bases and J 7 bases, with 22 bases left between them. The CDR3 sequence is 15 residues long. The CDR3 nucleotides are TGTGCCAGCAGCACGCCCGGACTACAGACTGGGGAGCAGTACTTC. This sequence encodes CASSTPGLQTGEQYF.

The CDR3 region has the DNA TGTGCCATCAGTGCCCCCGCGGACACGAACTCCTACAATGAGCAGTTCTTC. This sequence encodes CAISAPADTNSYNEQFF. This chain connects TRBV10-3 to TRBJ2-1; D is possibly TRBD1 (5 bases). Trimming left V 4 bases short and J 0 bases short, with 16 bases between. The germline CDR1 and CDR2 sequences are ENHRY and SYGVKD. This CDR3 has 17 amino acids.

This clone was seen once. Here the CDR3 reads CASSLGLAGETQYF. In DNA, the CDR3 is TGTGCCAGCAGCTTGGGACTAGCGGGAGAGACCCAGTACTTC. The rearrangement uses TRBV5-4 and TRBJ2-5; TRBD2 agrees at 10 bases. Germline values: CDR1 SGHNT, CDR2 YYREEE (reference sequence). The CDR3 runs to 14 residues. V shed 0 bases, J shed 4 bases, and the junction held 0 bases outside the gene matches.

This chain connects TRBV7-9 to TRBJ1-1; D is unresolved. Looked up from germline, CDR1 is SEHNR and CDR2 is FQNEAQ (reference sequence). The CDR3 spans 14 residues. The V and J ends lost 4 bases and 1 base respectively, with 10 bases between them. The CDR3 DNA follows: TGTGCCAGCAGCTCCCTAGACGGGAACACTGAAGCTTTCTTT. As protein: CASSSLDGNTEAFF.

CDR3 region: CASSVGTYPTNEQFF. CDR3 DNA: TGTGCCAGCAGCGTAGGGACATACCCGACCAATGAGCAGTTCTTC. The gene calls are TRBV9 and TRBJ2-1, with D tentatively TRBD1 (5 bases). The CDR3 spans 15 residues. Germline V gene lookup returns CDR1 SGDLS and CDR2 YYNGEE. Between the trimmed V and J ends, which lost 0 bases and 6 bases, there was a span of 13 bases.

The chain is built from TRBV30 and TRBJ2-5, with 11 bases identical to TRBD2. CDR3 size: 15 residues. V lost 1 base and J lost 2; bases outside the gene matches: 3. CDR1 and CDR2 from the germline V gene are GTSNPN and SVGIG (reference sequence). CDR3 DNA: TGTGCCTGGAGTGGACTAGCGGGACCTCAAGAGACCCAGTACTTC. This encodes CAWSGLAGPQETQYF.

The chain has TRBV6-1 and TRBJ2-6; 7 positions agree with TRBD1. Germline V gene sequence: CDR1 MNHNS, CDR2 SASEGT. The trim removed 3 bases at V and 4 bases at J, leaving 3 bases unmatched. The CDR3 spans 15 residues. Here the CDR3 reads CASSETGSGANVLTF. CDR3 nucleotides: TGTGCCAGCAGTGAGACAGGGTCCGGGGCCAACGTCCTGACTTTC.

This chain uses TRBV19 with TRBJ2-7, with D maybe TRBD1 (9 bases). Trimming cost V 1 base and J 4 bases, with 38 bases left between them. Germline V lookup: CDR1 LNHDA, CDR2 SQIVND (reference sequence). The CDR3 contains 23 residues. CDR3 loop: CASSIAPGQGTSGRRLMPYEQYF. The CDR3 DNA follows: TGTGCCAGTAGTATAGCCCCGGGACAGGGAACTAGCGGAAGACGACTCATGCCGTACGAGCAGTACTTC.

The rearrangement links TRBV15 to TRBJ1-2, with D possibly matching TRBD1 (5 bases). This CDR3 is 16 amino acids long. V shed 3 bases and J shed 1 base, with 15 bases lying between them. Germline loops: CDR1 LNHNV, CDR2 YYDKDF (reference sequence). The CDR3: CATSRDRGWDNYGYTF. The CDR3, as DNA: TGTGCCACCAGCAGGGATCGGGGGTGGGATAACTATGGCTACACCTTC.